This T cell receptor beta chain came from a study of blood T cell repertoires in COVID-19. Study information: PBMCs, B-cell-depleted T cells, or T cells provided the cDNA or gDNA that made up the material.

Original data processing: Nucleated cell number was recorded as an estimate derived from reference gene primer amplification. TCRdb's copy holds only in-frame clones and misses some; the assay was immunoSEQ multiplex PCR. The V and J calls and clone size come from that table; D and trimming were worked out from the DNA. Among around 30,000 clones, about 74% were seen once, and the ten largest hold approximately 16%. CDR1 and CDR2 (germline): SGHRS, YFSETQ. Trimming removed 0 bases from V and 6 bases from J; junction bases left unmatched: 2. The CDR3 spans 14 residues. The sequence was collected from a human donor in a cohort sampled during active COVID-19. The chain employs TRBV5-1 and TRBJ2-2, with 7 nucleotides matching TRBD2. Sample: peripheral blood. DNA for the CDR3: TGCGCCAGCAGCTTGGGACTAGCCGCCGGGGAGCTGTTTTTT. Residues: CASSLGLAAGELFF.